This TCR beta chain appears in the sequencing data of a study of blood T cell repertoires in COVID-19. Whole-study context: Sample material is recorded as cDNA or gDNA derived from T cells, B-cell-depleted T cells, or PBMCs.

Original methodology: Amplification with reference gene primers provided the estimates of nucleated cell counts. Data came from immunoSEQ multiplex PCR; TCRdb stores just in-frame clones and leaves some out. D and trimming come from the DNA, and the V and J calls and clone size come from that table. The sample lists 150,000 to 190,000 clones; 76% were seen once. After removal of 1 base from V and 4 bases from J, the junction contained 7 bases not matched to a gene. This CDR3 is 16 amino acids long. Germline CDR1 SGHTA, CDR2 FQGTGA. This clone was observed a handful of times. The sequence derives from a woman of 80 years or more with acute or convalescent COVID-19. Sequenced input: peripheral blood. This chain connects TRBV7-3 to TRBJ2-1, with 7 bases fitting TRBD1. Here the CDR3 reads CASSLNTAGGYNEQFF. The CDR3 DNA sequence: TGTGCCAGCAGCTTAAATACGGCAGGGGGATACAATGAGCAGTTCTTC.